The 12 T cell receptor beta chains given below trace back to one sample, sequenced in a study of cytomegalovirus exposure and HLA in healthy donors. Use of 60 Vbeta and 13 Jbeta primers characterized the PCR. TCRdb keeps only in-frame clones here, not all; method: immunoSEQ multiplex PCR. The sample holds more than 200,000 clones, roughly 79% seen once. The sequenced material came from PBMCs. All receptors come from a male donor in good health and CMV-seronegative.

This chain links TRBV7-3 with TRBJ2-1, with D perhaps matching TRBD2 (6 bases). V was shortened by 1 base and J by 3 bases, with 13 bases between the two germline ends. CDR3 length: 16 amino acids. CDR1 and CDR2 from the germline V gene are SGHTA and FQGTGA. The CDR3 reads CASSLRVGSGYNEQFF. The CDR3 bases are TGTGCCAGCAGCTTAAGGGTGGGTAGCGGCTACAATGAGCAGTTCTTC.

CDR3 nucleotides: TGTGCCAGCAGCTTGGACGGCTCCTACGAGCAGTACTTC. Residues: CASSLDGSYEQYF. The rearrangement joins TRBV5-6 to TRBJ2-7; no clear D gene. Germline V CDR1 and CDR2: SGHDT, YYEEEE. V lost 0 bases and J lost 0, with 4 bases in between. This CDR3 region has 13 residues.

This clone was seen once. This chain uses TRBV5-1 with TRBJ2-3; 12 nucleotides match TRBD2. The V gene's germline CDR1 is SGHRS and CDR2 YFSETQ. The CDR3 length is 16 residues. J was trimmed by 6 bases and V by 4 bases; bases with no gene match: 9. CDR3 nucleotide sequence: TGCGCCAGCAGCACGGGACTAGCGGGCCCCAGGGATACGCAGTATTTT. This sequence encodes CASSTGLAGPRDTQYF.

The CDR3 nucleotides are TGTGCCAGCTCGGGAGCCACAGTTTCCCAGTACTTC. This gives the protein CASSGATVSQYF. The V gene is TRBV6-1, the J gene TRBJ2-5; possible D gene TRBD2, 6 bases. The CDR3 is 12 residues long. CDR1 is MNHNS and CDR2 is SASEGT in the germline V gene. The V end lost 8 bases, the J end lost 9 bases, and 16 bases lay between the germline ends.

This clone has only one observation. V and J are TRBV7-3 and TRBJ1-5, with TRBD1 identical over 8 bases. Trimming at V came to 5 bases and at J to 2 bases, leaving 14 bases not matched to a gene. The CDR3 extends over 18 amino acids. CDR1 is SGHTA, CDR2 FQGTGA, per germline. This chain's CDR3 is CASSPWFQGAKGNQPQHF. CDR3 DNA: TGTGCCAGCAGCCCATGGTTTCAGGGGGCAAAGGGCAATCAGCCCCAGCATTTT.

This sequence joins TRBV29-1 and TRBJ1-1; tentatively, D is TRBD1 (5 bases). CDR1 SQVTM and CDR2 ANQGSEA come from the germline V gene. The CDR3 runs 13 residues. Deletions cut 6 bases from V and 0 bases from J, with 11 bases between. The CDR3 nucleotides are TGCAGCGTCCCAGGGCAGTTGAACACTGAAGCTTTCTTT. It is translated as CSVPGQLNTEAFF. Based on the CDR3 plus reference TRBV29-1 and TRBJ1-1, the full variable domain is SAVISQKPSRDICQRGTSLTIQCQVDSQVTMMFWYRQQPGQSLTLIATANQGSEATYESGFVIDKFPISRPNLTFSTLTVSNMSPEDSSIYLCSVPGQLNTEAFFGQGTRLTVV.

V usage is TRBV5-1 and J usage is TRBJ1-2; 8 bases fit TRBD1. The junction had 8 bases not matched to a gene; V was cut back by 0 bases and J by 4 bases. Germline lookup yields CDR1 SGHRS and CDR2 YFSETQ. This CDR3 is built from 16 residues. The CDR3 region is CASSLARSGGLYGYTF. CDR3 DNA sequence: TGCGCCAGCAGCTTGGCCAGGTCAGGGGGCCTCTATGGCTACACCTTC. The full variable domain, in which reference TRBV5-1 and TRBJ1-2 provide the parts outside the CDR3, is KAGVTQTPRYLIKTRGQQVTLSCSPISGHRSVSWYQQTPGQGLQFLFEYFSETQRNKGNFPGRFSGRQFSNSRSEMNVSTLELGDSALYLCASSLARSGGLYGYTFGSGTRLTVV.

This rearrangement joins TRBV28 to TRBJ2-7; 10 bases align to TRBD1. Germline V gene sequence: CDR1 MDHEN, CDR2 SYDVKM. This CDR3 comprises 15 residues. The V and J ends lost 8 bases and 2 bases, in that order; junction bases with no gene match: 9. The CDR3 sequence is CASETVGQGTYEQYF. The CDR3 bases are TGTGCCAGCGAAACAGTGGGACAGGGGACCTACGAGCAGTACTTC.

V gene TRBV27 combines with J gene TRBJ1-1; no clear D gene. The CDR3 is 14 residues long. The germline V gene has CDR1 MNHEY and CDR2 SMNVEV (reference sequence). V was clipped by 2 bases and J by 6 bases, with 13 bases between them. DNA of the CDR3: TGTGCCAGCAGTTTAATGCGGGGTTGGGCTGAAGCTTTCTTT. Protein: CASSLMRGWAEAFF.

The CDR3 DNA sequence: TGTGCCTGGAGTGAACCGGGACAGGGGAAAGAGACCCAGTACTTC. Protein: CAWSEPGQGKETQYF. J is TRBJ2-5 and V is TRBV30, with 10 bases identical to TRBD1. After removal of 1 base from V and 3 bases from J, the junction contained 5 bases not matched to a gene. The CDR3 has 15 amino acids. Looked up from germline, CDR1 is GTSNPN and CDR2 is SVGIG (reference sequence).

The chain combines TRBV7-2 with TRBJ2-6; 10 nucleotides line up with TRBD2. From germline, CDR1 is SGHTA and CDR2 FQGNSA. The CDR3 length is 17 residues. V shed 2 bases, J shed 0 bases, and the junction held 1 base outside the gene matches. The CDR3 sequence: CASSLSGGASGANVLTF. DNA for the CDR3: TGTGCCAGCAGCTTAAGCGGGGGGGCCTCTGGGGCCAACGTCCTGACTTTC.

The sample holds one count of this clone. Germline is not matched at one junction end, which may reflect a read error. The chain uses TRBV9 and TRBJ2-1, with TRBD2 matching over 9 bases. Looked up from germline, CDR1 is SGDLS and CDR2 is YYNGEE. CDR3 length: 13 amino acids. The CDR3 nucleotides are TGTGCCAGCAGCCTACGCGGGAGGGACAGTGAAGTCTTC. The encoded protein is CASSLRGRDSEVF.